Presented here are 11 T cell receptor beta chains from one specimen sequenced in a study of beta chain features in type 1 diabetes. Overall study findings and caveats: The study found moderately but significantly shorter TCRB CDR3s in all four CD4+ subsets of Type 1 diabetes patients.

Sequencing targeted expressed TCRB transcripts, as all isolated RNA had been reverse transcribed. Here immunoSEQ multiplex PCR was the method, and the copy in TCRdb shows in-frame clones only, minus some. The sample includes about 180,000 clones, 7.8% of them seen just once. These TCRs are of unknown antigen specificity. Input material: central memory CD4+ T cells from blood. The origin of the receptors is a woman aged 40 to 50 with type 1 diabetes.

The CDR3 sequence: CASSSGVDRGADTQYF. In nucleotides, the CDR3 is TGTGCCAGCAGCTCAGGGGTGGACAGGGGGGCAGATACGCAGTATTTT. The chain couples TRBV7-2 to TRBJ2-3; 10 positions agree with TRBD1. The CDR3 has 16 amino acids. Per germline, CDR1 SGHTA and CDR2 FQGNSA. V shed 4 bases and J 4 bases; nucleotides not matched to a gene: 8.

The CDR3 bases are TGTGCCAGCAGTTCGGGGTCCGGGGAGCTGTTTTTT. This codes for CASSSGSGELFF. The genes are TRBV28 and TRBJ2-2, with D possibly matching TRBD2 (5 bases). Germline V gives CDR1 MDHEN, CDR2 SYDVKM. This CDR3 has 12 amino acids. Trimming removed 4 bases at V and 6 bases at J, with 6 bases between.

This clone has a handful of counts. The V gene is TRBV29-1, the J gene TRBJ2-3; a weak D match, TRBD1 (6 bases). This CDR3 has 13 residues. Per germline, CDR1 SQVTM and CDR2 ANQGSEA. V was cut by 7 bases and J by 0 bases, with 11 bases left in between. CDR3 amino acids: CSAIRGSTDTQYF. The CDR3 nucleotides are TGCAGCGCAATAAGGGGGAGCACAGATACGCAGTATTTT.

This clone was recorded a few times. The chain combines TRBV5-8 with TRBJ2-5; 12 bases fit TRBD2. This CDR3 has 16 residues. Germline values: CDR1 SGHTS, CDR2 YDEGEE. With 4 bases clipped from V and 5 bases from J, the junction kept 9 bases outside the gene matches. CDR3 loop: CASSPWTSGARETQYF. The CDR3 DNA follows: TGTGCCAGCAGCCCTTGGACTAGCGGGGCTCGGGAGACCCAGTACTTC. Combining the CDR3 with reference TRBV5-8 and TRBJ2-5 gives the whole variable domain EAGVTQSPTHLIKTRGQQATLRCSPISGHTSVYWYQQALGLGLQFLLWYDEGEERNRGNFPPRFSGRQFPNYSSELNVNALELEDSALYLCASSPWTSGARETQYFGPGTRLLVL.

In its sample, this clone was seen a few times. This chain joins TRBV5-4 and TRBJ2-5; D may be TRBD2 (6 bases). Germline V lookup: CDR1 SGHNT, CDR2 YYREEE (reference sequence). V gave up 4 bases and J gave up 5 bases, with 15 bases separating them. There are 14 residues in the CDR3. CDR3: CASSETSRTETQYF. The CDR3, as DNA: TGTGCCAGCAGCGAGACTAGTAGGACCGAGACCCAGTACTTC.

The V gene is TRBV27, the J gene TRBJ1-1; tentative D call: TRBD1 (5 bases). There are 15 residues in the CDR3. CDR1 is MNHEY, CDR2 SMNVEV, per germline (reference sequence). V was trimmed by 6 bases and J by 1 base, leaving 15 bases between them. The CDR3 DNA reads as TGTGCCAGCAGCCCTAGGCGCCAGGGGAACACTGAAGCTTTCTTT. Encoded protein: CASSPRRQGNTEAFF.

V gene TRBV13 combines with J gene TRBJ1-2, with D uncertain. The V gene lost 5 bases and the J gene lost 5 bases, with 12 bases spanning the gap. The CDR3 has 13 residues. The germline V gene encodes CDR1 PRHDT and CDR2 FYEKMQ (reference sequence). The CDR3 protein is CASSPPERYGYTF. CDR3 nucleotides: TGTGCCAGCAGCCCGCCCGAGCGGTATGGCTACACCTTC.

The genes are TRBV7-8 and TRBJ1-2; a weak D match, TRBD1 (5 bases). V lost 5 bases, J lost 8 bases, and 12 bases lay in between. In germline, CDR1 is SGHVS, CDR2 FQNEAQ. The CDR3 has 12 residues. The CDR3 loop reads CASSPAGGGYTF. The CDR3 DNA is TGTGCCAGCAGCCCCGCGGGGGGAGGCTACACCTTC.

The chain joins TRBV30 to TRBJ1-5; unclear D gene. CDR3 length: 15 amino acids. Germline CDR1 reads GTSNPN; CDR2 reads SVGIG (reference sequence). V lost 3 bases and J lost 1, with 13 bases in between. CDR3 in DNA: TGTGCCTGGAGGGAGCCCGTTGGGAGCAATCAGCCCCAGCATTTT. It is translated as CAWREPVGSNQPQHF.

This clone was seen a few times. Likely a read error: the CDR3 ends without its conserved phenylalanine or tryptophan. Because the CDR3's place on the DNA is in doubt, the DNA is left out and the CDR3 is given as listed by TCRdb. The chain links TRBV28 to TRBJ2-7; the listed D gene, TRBD2, was not tested against the DNA. Germline V lookup: CDR1 MDHEN, CDR2 SYDVKM. Termini included, the CDR3 measures 12 amino acids. The CDR3 is CASRSLASGVWI.

Only a few counts were recorded for this clone. This chain connects TRBV9 to TRBJ2-5; TRBD1 aligns across 11 bases. The CDR3 has 14 amino acids. Trimming removed 3 bases from V and 4 bases from J; junction bases left unmatched: 2. Germline V lookup: CDR1 SGDLS, CDR2 YYNGEE. The CDR3 loop is CASSEDRGPETQYF. The CDR3 DNA is TGTGCCAGCAGCGAGGACAGGGGGCCAGAGACCCAGTACTTC.